The 8 T cell receptor beta chains given below trace back to one sample, sequenced in a study of cytomegalovirus exposure and HLA in healthy donors. PCR involved 60 Vbeta and 13 Jbeta primers. Clones were sequenced by immunoSEQ multiplex PCR, and TCRdb holds only the in-frame ones, with some missing. The table has 65,000 to 80,000 clones, approximately 72% seen once. Sequencing was done on a sample of PBMCs. These receptor sequences come from a middle-aged woman in good health and CMV-seropositive.

The V and J genes are TRBV28 and TRBJ2-1; perhaps TRBD1 as D (6 bases). Trimming took off 6 bases at V and 5 bases at J, with 14 bases between the two ends. This CDR3 comprises 14 residues. Germline values: CDR1 MDHEN, CDR2 SYDVKM. The CDR3 nucleotides read TGTGCCAGCAGCGGGGACATTTCTAACAATGAGCAGTTCTTC. Protein product: CASSGDISNNEQFF.

This chain uses TRBV30 with TRBJ1-1; TRBD1 might be the D (5 bases). V lost 7 bases and J lost 2, with 14 bases in between. The CDR3 is 13 amino acids. The germline gives CDR1 GTSNPN, CDR2 SVGIG (reference sequence). CDR3 protein: CASSAGGNTEAFF. The CDR3 DNA sequence: TGTGCCTCGTCCGCCGGGGGTAACACTGAAGCTTTCTTT.

This sequence joins TRBV4-3 and TRBJ2-5; unclear D gene. The ends were cut back, 2 bases at V and 4 bases at J, with 8 bases in the middle. CDR3 length: 13 residues. The germline gives CDR1 LGHNA, CDR2 YSLEER. CDR3 sequence (DNA): TGCGCCAGCAGCCAAATTGTAGCAGAGACCCAGTACTTC. Protein product: CASSQIVAETQYF.

This chain links TRBV28 with TRBJ1-2; no reliable D call. Looked up from germline, CDR1 is MDHEN and CDR2 is SYDVKM. V was shortened by 7 bases and J by 0 bases, with 9 bases between the two germline ends. The CDR3 extends over 13 amino acids. For the CDR3, the DNA is TGTGCCAGCAAAAGGCGGACTAACTATGGCTACACCTTC. Encoded protein: CASKRRTNYGYTF.

As concerns this clone: The identical CDR3 is also encoded by other nucleotide sequences in the sample. The chain is built from TRBV6-4 and TRBJ2-3; no clear D gene. The CDR3 is 13 residues long. Germline CDR1 reads MRHNA; CDR2 reads SNTAGT. Trimming left V 4 bases short and J 0 bases short, with 5 bases between. DNA for the CDR3: TGTGCCAGCAGTGCACGGAGCACAGATACGCAGTATTTT. It codes for CASSARSTDTQYF.

The rearrangement joins TRBV7-9 to TRBJ2-7; no reliable D call. The CDR3 runs to 14 residues. Germline CDR1 reads SEHNR; CDR2 reads FQNEAQ (reference sequence). The V end lost 2 bases, the J end lost 0 bases, and 8 bases lay between the germline ends. As DNA, the CDR3 is TGTGCCAGCAGCTTAACCGGCGGCTCCTACGAGCAGTACTTC. This encodes CASSLTGGSYEQYF.

V is TRBV7-8 and J is TRBJ1-2, with a possible D match to TRBD1 (6 bases). Looked up from germline, CDR1 is SGHVS and CDR2 is FQNEAQ. V was pared by 5 bases and J by 6 bases, with 10 bases between. The CDR3 consists of 12 residues. This CDR3 is CASSPGAHGYTF. CDR3 DNA sequence: TGTGCCAGCAGCCCAGGGGCGCATGGCTACACCTTC.

The chain has TRBV6-6 and TRBJ1-1, with D perhaps matching TRBD1 (6 bases). With 6 bases removed from V and 1 base from J, the gap between germline ends came to 12 bases. CDR1 MNHNY and CDR2 SVGAGI come from the germline V gene (reference sequence). This CDR3 spans 14 amino acids. The CDR3 DNA sequence: TGTGCCAGCAGAGGACAGTTAGAGAACACTGAAGCTTTCTTT. This sequence encodes CASRGQLENTEAFF.